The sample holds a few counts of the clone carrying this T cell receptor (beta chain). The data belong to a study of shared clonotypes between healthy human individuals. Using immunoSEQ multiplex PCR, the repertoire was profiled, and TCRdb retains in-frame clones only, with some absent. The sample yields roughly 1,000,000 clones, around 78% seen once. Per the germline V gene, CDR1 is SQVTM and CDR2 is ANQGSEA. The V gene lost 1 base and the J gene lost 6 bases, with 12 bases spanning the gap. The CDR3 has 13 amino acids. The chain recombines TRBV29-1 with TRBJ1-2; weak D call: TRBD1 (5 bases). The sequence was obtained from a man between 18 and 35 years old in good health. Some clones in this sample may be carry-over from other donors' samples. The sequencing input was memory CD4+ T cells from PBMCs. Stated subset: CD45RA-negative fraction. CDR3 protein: CSVEARGKHGYTF. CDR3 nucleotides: TGCAGCGTTGAAGCCCGGGGCAAGCATGGCTACACCTTC.